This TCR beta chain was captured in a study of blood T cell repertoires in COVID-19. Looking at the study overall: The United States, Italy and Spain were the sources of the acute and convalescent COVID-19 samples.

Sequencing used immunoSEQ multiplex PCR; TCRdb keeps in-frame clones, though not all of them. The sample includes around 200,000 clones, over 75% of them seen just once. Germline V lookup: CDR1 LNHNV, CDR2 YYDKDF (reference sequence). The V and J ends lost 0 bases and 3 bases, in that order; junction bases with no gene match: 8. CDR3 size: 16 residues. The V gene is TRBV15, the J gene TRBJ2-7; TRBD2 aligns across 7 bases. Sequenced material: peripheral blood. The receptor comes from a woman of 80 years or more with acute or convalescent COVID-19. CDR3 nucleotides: TGTGCCACCAGCAGAGATCAGGGAGGGGTAGACTACGAGCAGTACTTC. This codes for CATSRDQGGVDYEQYF.